The TCR beta chain under discussion was sequenced for a study of cytomegalovirus exposure and HLA in healthy donors. Study as a whole: Assignment to the Caucasian-associated ancestry cluster applied to roughly 80% of the approximately 360 genotyped donors. Study findings and constraints: A later analysis showed that HLA-associated TCR beta chains had undergone more clonal expansion than equally common others. 164 TCR beta chains were listed as cytomegalovirus-associated.

CDR3 size: 15 residues. CDR1 is MNHNS, CDR2 SASEGT, per germline. Deletions cut 7 bases from V and 11 bases from J, with 23 bases between. Remarks on this clone: Its target is not known.

The primer mix had 60 Vbeta and 13 Jbeta primers. This table comes from immunoSEQ multiplex PCR, and its TCRdb copy is limited to in-frame clones, with some not included. The table has approximately 290,000 clones, approximately 80% seen once. The receptor was isolated from a girl aged 2 to 10 in good health and CMV-seronegative. Sequences were obtained from PBMCs. This chain connects TRBV6-1 to TRBJ1-4; TRBD1 is a possible D gene (6 bases). CDR3 sequence reads: CASTKPKYRAGKLFF. The CDR3, as DNA: TGTGCCAGCACGAAACCGAAATACAGGGCGGGCAAACTGTTTTTT.